This T cell receptor beta chain was identified in a study of cytomegalovirus exposure and HLA in healthy donors. Study-wide findings and caveats: A later analysis showed HLA-associated TCR beta chains outstripping equally common others in clonal expansion.

The PCR used 60 Vbeta and 13 Jbeta primers. Sequencing was performed with immunoSEQ multiplex PCR; in TCRdb, only in-frame clones are kept and a portion is missing. The sample gives about 130,000 clones, 84% of which show up once; less than 3.5% is in the top ten. The germline V gene has CDR1 SGHDN and CDR2 FVKESK. Germline trimming cut 4 bases from V and 2 bases from J; bases unmatched to any gene: 12. The CDR3 length is 17 residues. To note about this clone: Its antigen is undetermined.

Donors consisted of healthy bone marrow donors. The sequenced sample was PBMCs. V is TRBV14 and J is TRBJ2-7, with TRBD1 matching over 9 bases. The clonotype comes from a man aged 45-60 years in good health and CMV-seronegative. The CDR3 sequence: CASSPGHRDRATYEQYF. CDR3 coding DNA: TGTGCCAGCAGCCCGGGGCACCGGGACAGGGCGACCTACGAGCAGTACTTC. Full variable domain (remainder filled in from reference TRBV14 and TRBJ2-7): EAGVTQFPSHSVIEKGQTVTLRCDPISGHDNLYWYRRVMGKEIKFLLHFVKESKQDESGMPNNRFLAERTGGTYSTLKVQPAELEDSGVYFCASSPGHRDRATYEQYFGPGTRLTVT.